Listed below are T cell receptor beta chains from one sample, sequenced in a study of blood T cell repertoires in COVID-19. Assay: immunoSEQ multiplex PCR; the TCRdb copy retains only in-frame clones and omits some. The table shows about 280,000 clones, with 85% to 90% occurring only once. Sequencing was performed on PBMCs or T cells enriched from blood (not recorded which). The receptors shown here come from a woman aged 60 to 75 in a cohort exposed to, infected with or recovered from COVID-19 (not recorded which). The CDR3 runs from the conserved cysteine through the conserved F or W. A D gene is named only where the DNA matches it firmly. Rows may omit the clone size; those that give it use once, few, many or a size class.

TRBV30,.,TRBJ1-4,.,TGTGCCTGGAGGCCAATAGGGGCAACTAATGAAAAACTGTTTTTT,CAWRPIGATNEKLFF
TRBV30,.,TRBJ2-1,.,TGTGCCTGGAGGCCTAGCTCCTACAATGAGCAGTTCTTC,CAWRPSSYNEQFF
TRBV4-2,TRBD1,TRBJ2-7,.,TGTGCCAGCAGCCATACAGGGGGCTCCTACGAGCAGTACTTC,CASSHTGGSYEQYF
TRBV2,TRBD2,TRBJ2-7,.,TGTGCCAGCAAGGGGACTAGCGGCAGGGTGCAGTACTTC,CASKGTSGRVQYF
TRBV5-1,TRBD1,TRBJ2-7,few,TGCGCCAGCAGCTCGTATGACAGGGACGAGCAGTACTTC,CASSSYDRDEQYF
TRBV18,TRBD2,TRBJ2-1,.,TGTGCCAGCTCACCTCTAGCGGGAGACTACAATGAGCAGTTCTTC,CASSPLAGDYNEQFF
TRBV5-8,TRBD2,TRBJ2-7,.,TGTGCCAGCAGCTTGATCAGACTAGCCCACGAGCAGTACTTC,CASSLIRLAHEQYF
TRBV7-8,.,TRBJ1-3,.,TGTGCCAGCAGCTTACCAGGGGTTCGCACTGGAAACACCATATATTTT,CASSLPGVRTGNTIYF
TRBV7-3,.,TRBJ1-4,.,TGTGCCAGCAGCTATCCGGGAGGGGAAAAACTGTTTTTT,CASSYPGGEKLFF
TRBV2,.,TRBJ1-6,.,TGTGCCAGCAGTGAGGCGGGGGCGGCTTCACCCCTCCACTTT,CASSEAGAASPLHF
TRBV28,.,TRBJ1-5,.,TGTGCCAGCAGTTTATGGAGAGCCGCTTCGTCCAATCAGCCCCAGCATTTT,CASSLWRAASSNQPQHF
TRBV23-1,TRBD1,TRBJ2-2,once,TGCGCCAGCAGTCAACCACAGGGGGCCGGGGAGCTGTTTTTT,CASSQPQGAGELFF
TRBV24-1,TRBD1,TRBJ2-5,.,TGTGCCACGGGGACAGCAGAGACCCAGTACTTC,CATGTAETQYF
TRBV7-8,.,TRBJ2-7,.,TGTGCCAGCAGCCGAGACAGGAAAGGATACGAGCAGTACTTC,CASSRDRKGYEQYF
TRBV21-1,.,TRBJ2-1,.,TGTGCCAGCAGCAAGTACAAGGGGTTCAATGAGCAGTTCTTC,CASSKYKGFNEQFF
TRBV28,.,TRBJ2-6,.,TGTGCCAGCAGTTTGGGGGCGAAAGGGGCCAACGTCCTGACTTTC,CASSLGAKGANVLTF
TRBV5-4,TRBD2,TRBJ2-5,.,TGTGCCAGCAGCCACGGACTAGCGGGACTAGAGACCCAGTACTTC,CASSHGLAGLETQYF
TRBV11-2,.,TRBJ2-2,.,TGTGCCAGCAGCTTAGAGGGCACATCGACCGGGGAGCTGTTTTTT,CASSLEGTSTGELFF
TRBV6-5,TRBD1,TRBJ1-4,.,TGTGCCAGCAGTTGGGACAGGGGTGAGGATGAAAAACTGTTTTTT,CASSWDRGEDEKLFF
TRBV10-3,TRBD2,TRBJ2-3,.,TGTGCCATCAGTGACGTCCTAGCGGGAGGAAAGCGCACAGATACGCAGTATTTT,CAISDVLAGGKRTDTQYF
TRBV3-1/TRBV3-2,TRBD2,TRBJ2-7,.,TGTGCCAGCAGCCAGGGGGACTACTCCTACGAGCAGTACTTC,CASSQGDYSYEQYF
TRBV29-1,TRBD1,TRBJ2-7,.,TGCAGCGTCGTAGGGACAGGACTCTCCTACGAGCAGTACTTC,CSVVGTGLSYEQYF
TRBV7-9,.,TRBJ2-1,.,TGTGCCAGCTCCGCAGGTTTCTACAATGAGCAGTTCTTC,CASSAGFYNEQFF
TRBV9,TRBD2,TRBJ2-3,few,TGTGCCAGCAGCGTGGGGACTACGGATACGCAGTATTTT,CASSVGTTDTQYF
TRBV9,.,TRBJ1-6,.,TGTGCCAGCAGCGTTCGGGGGGCTGAGTCACCCCTCCACTTT,CASSVRGAESPLHF
TRBV27,TRBD1,TRBJ1-2,.,TGTGCCAGCAGTTTTCTGGACAGGGGGCGAGGCTACACCTTC,CASSFLDRGRGYTF
TRBV5-4,TRBD1,TRBJ2-1,.,TGTGCCAGCAGCTACGACAGGGGCGACAATGAGCAGTTCTTC,CASSYDRGDNEQFF
TRBV7-3,.,TRBJ1-2,.,TGTGCCAGCAGCTTATCCCCGACAGACGGCTATGGCTACACCTTC,CASSLSPTDGYGYTF
TRBV30,.,TRBJ2-3,.,TGTGCCTCCAGGGACACAGATACGCAGTATTTT,CASRDTDTQYF
TRBV7-3,.,TRBJ2-1,.,TGTGCCAGCAGCTTAAATGTGGGAGTCTACAATGAGCAGTTCTTC,CASSLNVGVYNEQFF
TRBV5-1,.,TRBJ2-6,.,TGCGCCAGCAGCTTGGCTTCTGGGGCCAACGTCCTGACTTTC,CASSLASGANVLTF
TRBV7-9,TRBD1,TRBJ1-1,once,TGTGCCAGCAGCTTAGGCCAGGGGGCAGGAAGGAACACTGAAGCTTTCTTT,CASSLGQGAGRNTEAFF
TRBV5-6,.,TRBJ1-2,.,TGTGCCAGCACCCTACGGGAATCGGTCGCCCGGTTGGGTACCTTC,CASTLRESVARLGTF
TRBV7-2,TRBD2,TRBJ2-1,.,TGTGCCAGCAGCATCCTCGGACTAGCGGGAGGCTACAATGAGCAGTTCTTC,CASSILGLAGGYNEQFF
TRBV5-6,TRBD1,TRBJ1-2,.,TGTGCCAGCTATCAGGGGGCGAACTATGGCTACACCTTC,CASYQGANYGYTF
TRBV4-1,.,TRBJ2-1,.,TGCGCCAGCAGCCAAGATGGGGGGACCCTCTCCTACAATGAGCAGTTCTTC,CASSQDGGTLSYNEQFF
TRBV10-2,.,TRBJ1-2,.,TGCGCCAGCAGGCAGGGTGTGTATGGCTACACCTTC,CASRQGVYGYTF
TRBV6-2/TRBV6-3,TRBD1,TRBJ2-4,.,TGTGCCAGCAGTTACCTGGACAGGGGGATGGCCAAAAACATTCAGTACTTC,CASSYLDRGMAKNIQYF
TRBV3-1/TRBV3-2,.,TRBJ2-7,.,TGTGCCAGCAGCCAAGATCCGAGGGGGGGGGCTTACGAGCAGTACTTC,CASSQDPRGGAYEQYF
TRBV10-2,.,TRBJ2-7,.,TGCGCCAGCAGTGCTAAACGAGACTCCTACGAGCAGTACTTC,CASSAKRDSYEQYF
TRBV5-6,.,TRBJ1-5,.,TGTGCCAGCAGCTTTTCGGCGGAACAGCCCCAGCATTTT,CASSFSAEQPQHF
TRBV7-2,TRBD1,TRBJ1-3,.,TGTGCCAGCAGCTTCGGACAGGGCTACGGAAACACCATATATTTT,CASSFGQGYGNTIYF
TRBV5-1,TRBD1,TRBJ2-7,.,TGCGCCAGCACCCCAGGGGGAACCACCCCCTACGAGCAGTACTTC,CASTPGGTTPYEQYF
TRBV2,.,TRBJ2-1,once,TGTGCCAGCAGTGTGACTGGAGAGTCCAAGCAGTTCTTC,CASSVTGESKQFF
TRBV5-1,.,TRBJ2-7,.,TGCGCCAGCAGCTTGGGAGGGTTTTCCTACGAGCAGTACTTC,CASSLGGFSYEQYF